The present T cell receptor (beta chain) was sequenced within a study of control samples from healthy donors and cancer patients. The assay was immunoSEQ multiplex PCR, and TCRdb's table has in-frame clones only and misses some. This sample has 230,000 or so clones, with roughly 94% found just once. The V gene's germline CDR1 is MNHEY and CDR2 SVGAGI. The length of the CDR3 is 14 residues. The V end lost 7 bases, the J end lost 6 bases, and 13 bases lay between the germline ends. This TCR was sampled from a man in his forties or fifties in good health. V and J are TRBV6-5 and TRBJ1-6; D might be TRBD1 (6 bases). Material: blood. The DNA for the CDR3 is TGTGCCAGCATGGCAGGGGTTGGTAATTCACCCCTCCACTTT. It specifies CASMAGVGNSPLHF.